The entry below describes one T cell receptor (beta chain). The clone's antigen remains unknown. Per-base quality was not reported, and no clone a single base away is much larger than it. CDR1 and CDR2 were assigned from the germline V gene (reference sequence) as LNHNV and YYDKDF. Inclusive of the bounding cysteine and phenylalanine, the CDR3 is 18 residues long. Solely the CDR3 DNA is kept, with 54 bases framed from the first base. Trimming removed 8 bases from V and 0 bases from J, leaving 22 bases between the germline ends. These data originate in a study of cytomegalovirus exposure and HLA in healthy donors (dated by TCRdb to 2017 to 2019). Concerning the study at large: According to an earlier analysis of a few hundred of the donors, about 179 million T cells yielded some 120 million unique TCR beta sequences and approximately 300 Gb of sequence data. Around 320 gigabases of sequencing data and approximately 85 million unique TCR sequences were included in an early release covering several hundred HLA-typed donors. Of the 300 to 500 genotyped donors, 65% to 90% were placed in the genetic ancestry cluster associated with self-reported Caucasian donors. The study aimed to test whether signatures of past pathogen exposure could be identified by cataloging public T cell receptors. The T cell repertoires of 666 subjects were profiled by immunosequencing and related to cytomegalovirus serostatus. Along with the roughly 670-subject first cohort, a separate validation cohort of 120 different subjects was used. To predict cytomegalovirus infection status, the study brought together high-throughput TCR immunosequencing, statistical association of individual TCRs with disease status, and machine learning. In a later analysis, previously published TCR beta repertoires from 550 to 750 donors were re-analyzed and high-resolution HLA genotyping was added so that TCR occurrence patterns could be studied. In the later analysis, no new phenotypic data were used to find candidate immune exposures; instead, reliance was placed on TCR beta sequences and their occurrence across donors. An earlier analysis of approximately 500 of the donors applied high-throughput TCR beta sequencing to assess whether each TCR beta V gene segment acted as functional or pseudogenic. Donor age, sex, ethnicity and CMV serostatus were compiled together with the repertoire data. In a later genetic analysis, genome-wide SNP genotypes for 398 of the 666 donors were used, and that subset was treated as a discovery cohort. All discovery cohort repertoires had been generated on a single sequencing platform. HLA typing included class I and class II loci at four-digit resolution. Typing coverage varied by locus: roughly 620-640 donors for A, B, C, DRB1 and DQB1; around 560 for DQA1; approximately 570 for DPA1; approximately 490 for DPB1. Four or five DR-DQ haplotypes were handled as single units for association and clustering because linkage in the cohort was strong. Among 398 genotyped donors of the cohort, an average of approximately 240,000 unique TCR beta nucleotide sequences were sequenced per donor, around a sixth of them non-productive. Findings and caveats that apply to the study as a whole: While some public TCRs were present in many individuals, most TCR sequences turned up only very rarely across donors. In this cohort, only TCR beta chains were sequenced, and detectable features were limited by the absence of alpha or paired-chain data. A later analysis associated 15,000 to 20,000 TCR beta sequences with specific HLA alleles at a false discovery rate of 0.05. The only immune exposure information available for the cohort was CMV serostatus. A later analysis found that TCR association rates varied across HLA loci, with DRB1 alleles showing the most associated TCRs and HLA-C alleles the fewest. In a later genetic analysis, a missense DCLRE1C variant was associated with V-gene and J-gene trimming of TCR beta chains, and the association was replicated in an independent cohort. Compared with equally common non-associated chains, HLA-associated TCR beta chains in a later analysis were more clonally expanded and had lower generation probabilities. In vitro tests confirmed that three of the cytomegalovirus-associated TCR beta chains recognize cytomegalovirus antigens. Some IMGT-functional V segments, including TRBV6-2 and TRBV6-3, could not be told apart with the 87-base-pair reads, so those segments were excluded. Over 15 rarely observed V segments, including chromosome 9 orphons, were excluded from the earlier analysis of approximately 500 of the donors because counts were too low. In both the original and validation cohorts, the classifier was reported to diagnose cytomegalovirus status with high specificity and sensitivity. When HLA alleles, especially DR and DQ, strongly co-occurred, attributing TCR associations to individual alleles was difficult. Correlated functional status among segregating V segments might be attributable to linkage disequilibrium, but an unknown experimental factor could not be ruled out. According to a later genetic analysis, donors in an Asian-associated ancestry cluster had fewer N-insertions in productive TCRs than the approximately 700-donor mean. The authors suggested that the approach could potentially be generalized to other disease states and immunological phenotypes. A further reported finding was that TCR beta sequences accurately predicted the HLA-A and HLA-B alleles for most subjects in the first cohort. In a later analysis, several top co-occurrence clusters were reported to appear linked to parvovirus B19, influenza, CMV and Epstein-Barr virus. Sequencing depth was assumed to be roughly uniform across donors in the presence/absence analyses, though that assumption may not hold. In an earlier analysis of fewer than 700 of the donors, most TCR beta V segments appeared in productive rearrangements about 87% or about 30% of the time, broadly matching IMGT annotations. The study listed approximately 160 TCR beta chains as associated with cytomegalovirus. Because HLA typing was missing for some donors at each locus, association tests included only the typed subset. A cluster of highly shared sequence variants was judged likely to represent a technical artifact of the sequencing pipeline. In a later analysis, most CMV-associated TCR beta chains were found to appear HLA-restricted, with HLA associations seemingly driven largely by CMV exposure.

Libraries were made using the immunoSEQ multiplex PCR assay. A mixture of 60 forward primers for TCR Vbeta segments and 13 reverse primers for TCR Jbeta segments was used in the multiplex PCR. Amplification of the CDR3 region of rearranged TCR beta genes was performed with a multiplex PCR assay on genomic DNA. The Illumina HiSeq System was used to sequence the amplified TCR beta libraries as 87-base-pair reads. The study's processing was this. A later analysis tallied around 82 million unique TCR beta chains across the 666 repertoires, and approximately 12 million of those chains were shared by two or more donors. A nearest-neighbor algorithm error-corrected the raw reads and collapsed the reads into unique sequences, merging closely related sequences to remove PCR and sequencing errors. V, D and J gene segments were assigned by aligning CDR3 sequences to IMGT reference sequences. For a sequence to be retained, a match of at least six nucleotides to both a V gene segment and a J gene segment was required. A rearrangement counted as productive if the CDR3 had no stop codons and remained in frame with V and J, and every other rearrangement counted as non-productive. CDR3 was defined according to IMGT convention as the region running from the second conserved V-encoded cysteine to the conserved J-encoded phenylalanine. The earlier analysis of roughly 590 of the donors excluded sequences that lacked an unambiguous match to a single V gene segment. In an earlier analysis of around 590 of the donors, a V segment was called functional when productive rearrangements were above 56.7%, and segregating when the standard deviation between donors exceeded 5%. A statistical classification framework was built for diagnosing cytomegalovirus status from the catalog of TCR beta chain sequences. In a later analysis, V and J genes were assigned by comparing TCR nucleotide sequences against IMGT/GENE-DB human TR gene sequences. A later analysis assigned CDR3 sequences and most-parsimonious VDJ recombination scenarios with the TCRdist pipeline. In a later analysis, each TCR beta chain was defined by its CDR3 amino acid sequence together with its V-gene family, and reads without a unique V-gene family were excluded. A later analysis removed 550 to 700 highly shared, low-generation-probability nucleotide sequences to deal with suspected cross-contamination and a sequencing artifact. For each public chain, a later analysis derived a clonal expansion index from normalized ranks of inferred template counts within each repertoire. A later analysis computed generation probabilities with a VDJ recombination model fitted to out-of-frame rearrangements, and checked the results against IGoR. In a later analysis, TCR-TCR, TCR-HLA and TCR-CMV co-occurrence was scored with hypergeometric tests, and a repertoire-size bias correction was applied to TCR pairs. False discovery rates were estimated in a later analysis by permuting HLA or CMV assignments 20 times. A later analysis grouped co-occurring TCRs with DBSCAN, adding TCRdist sequence similarity when clustering within HLA-allele-positive subsets. Co-occurrence clustering excluded repertoires with fewer than 30,000 or more than 120,000 public chains, plus five with anomalous nucleotide sharing. The table was pulled from immuneACCESS by TCRdb, which kept in-frame rearrangements only. Such tables lose some clones; where checked, under half of the loss comes from unresolved V genes, and the rest has no known cause. Clone size and V and J calls were adopted from that table, with D and trimming inferred from the DNA. This sample comprises 170,000 or so clones, around four fifths of them detected only once. The ten largest clones capture more than 1.5% of the sample.

The cohort consisted of some 670 healthy bone marrow donors. All cohort members were sampled while nominally healthy, although unrecorded immune exposures were likely present. The donor tested CMV seronegative, placing the donor among the roughly 340 seronegative members of the cohort. Every donor gave a peripheral blood sample, and the peripheral blood mononuclear cells from that sample were used for TCR beta sequencing. Genomic DNA was extracted from the blood cell samples with the Qiagen DNeasy Blood Extraction Kit. The chain employs TRBV15 and TRBJ1-4, with TRBD1 tentatively as D gene (5 bases match). Sample: PBMCs. This clonotype originated in a middle-aged man in good health and CMV-seronegative. The DNA is as follows: TGTGCCACCCTCCGAATGTGGGGCAGGACACCAACTAATGAAAAACTGTTTTTT. Its protein reads: CATLRMWGRTPTNEKLFF.